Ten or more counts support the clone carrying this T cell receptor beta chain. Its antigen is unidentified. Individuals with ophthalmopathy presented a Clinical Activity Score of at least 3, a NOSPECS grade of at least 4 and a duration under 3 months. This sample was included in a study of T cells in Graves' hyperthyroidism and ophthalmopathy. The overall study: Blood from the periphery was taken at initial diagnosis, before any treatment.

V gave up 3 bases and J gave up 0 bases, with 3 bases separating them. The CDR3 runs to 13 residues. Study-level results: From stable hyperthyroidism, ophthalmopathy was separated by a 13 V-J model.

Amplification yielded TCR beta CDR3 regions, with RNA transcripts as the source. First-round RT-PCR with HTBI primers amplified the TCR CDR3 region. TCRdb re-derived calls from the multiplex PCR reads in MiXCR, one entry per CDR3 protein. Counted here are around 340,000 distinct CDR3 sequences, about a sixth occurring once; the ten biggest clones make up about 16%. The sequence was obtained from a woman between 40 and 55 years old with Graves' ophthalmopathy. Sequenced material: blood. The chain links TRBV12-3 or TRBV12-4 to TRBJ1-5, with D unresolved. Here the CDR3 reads CASSFNSNQPQHF. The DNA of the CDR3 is TGTGCCAGCAGTTTCAATAGCAATCAGCCCCAGCATTTT.